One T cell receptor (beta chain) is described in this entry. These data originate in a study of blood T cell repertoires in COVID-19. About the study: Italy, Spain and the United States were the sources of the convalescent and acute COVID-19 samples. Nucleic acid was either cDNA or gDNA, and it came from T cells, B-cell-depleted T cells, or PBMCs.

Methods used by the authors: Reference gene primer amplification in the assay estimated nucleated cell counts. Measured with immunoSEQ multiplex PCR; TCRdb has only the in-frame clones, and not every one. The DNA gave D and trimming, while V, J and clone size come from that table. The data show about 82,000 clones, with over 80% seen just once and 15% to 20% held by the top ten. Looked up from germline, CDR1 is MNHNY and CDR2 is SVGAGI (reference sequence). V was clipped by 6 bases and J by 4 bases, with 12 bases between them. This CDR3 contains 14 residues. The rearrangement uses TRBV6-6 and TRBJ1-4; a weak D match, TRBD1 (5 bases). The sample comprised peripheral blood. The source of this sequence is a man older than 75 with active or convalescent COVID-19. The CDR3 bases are TGTGCCAGCAGGCGGGACTTAAATAATGAAAAACTGTTTTTT. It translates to CASRRDLNNEKLFF.